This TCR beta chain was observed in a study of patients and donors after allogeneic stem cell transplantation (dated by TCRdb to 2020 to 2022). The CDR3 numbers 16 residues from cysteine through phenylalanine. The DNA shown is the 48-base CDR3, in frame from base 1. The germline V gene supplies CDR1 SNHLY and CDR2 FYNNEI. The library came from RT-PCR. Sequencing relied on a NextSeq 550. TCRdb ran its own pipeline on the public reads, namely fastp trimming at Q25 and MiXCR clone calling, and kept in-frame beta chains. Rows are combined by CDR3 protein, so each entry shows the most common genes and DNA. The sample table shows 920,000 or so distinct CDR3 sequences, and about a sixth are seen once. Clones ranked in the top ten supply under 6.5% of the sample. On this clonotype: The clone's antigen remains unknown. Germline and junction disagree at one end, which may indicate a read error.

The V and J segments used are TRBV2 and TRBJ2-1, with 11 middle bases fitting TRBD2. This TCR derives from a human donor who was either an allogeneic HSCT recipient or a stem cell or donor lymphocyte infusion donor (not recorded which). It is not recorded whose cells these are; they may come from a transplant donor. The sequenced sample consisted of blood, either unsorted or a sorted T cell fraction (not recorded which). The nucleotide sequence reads TGTGCCAGCAGCGTAACCGGGACTAGCGGATACAATGCGCAGTTCTTC. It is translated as CASSVTGTSGYNAQFF. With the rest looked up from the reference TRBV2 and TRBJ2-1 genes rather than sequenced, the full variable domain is EPEVTQTPSHQVTQMGQEVILRCVPISNHLYFYWYRQILGQKVEFLVSFYNNEISEKSEIFDDQFSVERPDGSNFTLKIRSTKLEDSAMYFCASSVTGTSGYNAQFFGPGTRLTVL.